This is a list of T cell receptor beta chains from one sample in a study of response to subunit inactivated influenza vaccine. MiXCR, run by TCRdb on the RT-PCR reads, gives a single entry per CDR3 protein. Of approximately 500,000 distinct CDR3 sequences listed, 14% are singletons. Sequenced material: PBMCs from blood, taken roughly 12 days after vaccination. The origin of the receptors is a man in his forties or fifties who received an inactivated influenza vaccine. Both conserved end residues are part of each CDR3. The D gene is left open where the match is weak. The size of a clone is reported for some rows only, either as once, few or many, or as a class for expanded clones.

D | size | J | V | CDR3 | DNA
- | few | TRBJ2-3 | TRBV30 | CAWSNLGYTDTQYF | TGTGCCTGGAGTAATCTTGGGTACACAGATACGCAGTATTTT
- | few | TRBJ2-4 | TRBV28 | CASGSGAPHIQYF | TGTGCCAGCGGTAGTGGGGCCCCGCACATTCAGTACTTC
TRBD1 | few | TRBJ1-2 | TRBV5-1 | CASSLSRGQGAGYTF | TGCGCCAGCAGCTTGTCACGGGGACAGGGTGCGGGCTACACCTTC
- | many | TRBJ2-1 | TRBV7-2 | CASSLVGATLTDNEQFF | TGTGCCAGCAGCTTAGTAGGGGCCACCCTTACCGACAATGAGCAGTTCTTC
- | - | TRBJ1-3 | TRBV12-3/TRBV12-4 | CASSSRWTHSGNTIYF | TGTGCCAGCAGTTCCCGGTGGACACACTCTGGAAACACCATATATTTT
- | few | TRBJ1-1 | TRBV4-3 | CASSQGLKITEAFF | TGCGCCAGCAGCCAAGGCCTTAAGATAACTGAAGCTTTCTTT
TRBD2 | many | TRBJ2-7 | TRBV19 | CASSSPSLAGVDEQYF | TGTGCCAGTAGTTCCCCGTCCCTAGCGGGAGTTGACGAGCAGTACTTC
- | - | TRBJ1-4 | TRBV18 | CASSSYRATNEKLFF | TGTGCCAGCTCATCGTACAGGGCAACTAATGAAAAACTGTTTTTT
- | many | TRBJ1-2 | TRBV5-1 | CASSLVSNRAYGYTF | TGCGCCAGCAGCTTGGTGAGCAACCGGGCCTATGGCTACACCTTC
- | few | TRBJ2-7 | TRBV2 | CASRAREGPGYEQYF | TGTGCCAGCAGGGCCCGCGAGGGCCCAGGCTACGAGCAGTACTTC
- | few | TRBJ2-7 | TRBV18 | CASSPGRFGSYEQYF | TGTGCCAGCTCACCCGGGCGGTTTGGCTCCTACGAGCAGTACTTC
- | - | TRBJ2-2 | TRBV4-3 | CASSQGRRGGDGELFF | TGCGCCAGCAGCCAAGGGCGTCGAGGGGGGGACGGGGAGCTGTTTTTT
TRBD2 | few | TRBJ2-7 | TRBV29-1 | CSVGGPTSGSWEQYF | TGCAGCGTTGGGGGTCCGACTAGCGGGAGCTGGGAGCAGTACTTC
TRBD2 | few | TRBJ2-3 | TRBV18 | CASSPARLAEDTQYF | TGTGCCAGCTCACCCGCCAGACTAGCTGAAGATACGCAGTATTTT
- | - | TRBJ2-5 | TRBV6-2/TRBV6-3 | CASTPGVGETQYF | TGTGCCAGCACGCCGGGCGTGGGGGAGACCCAGTACTTC
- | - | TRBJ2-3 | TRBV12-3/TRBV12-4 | CASTWRDSDTQYF | TGTGCCAGCACCTGGAGGGATTCAGATACGCAGTATTTT
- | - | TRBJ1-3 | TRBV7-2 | CASSRRLGSGNTIYF | TGTGCCAGCAGCCGGCGTTTGGGGTCTGGAAACACCATATATTTT
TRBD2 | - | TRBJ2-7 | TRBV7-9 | CASSLARLADGEQYF | TGTGCCAGCAGCTTAGCACGGCTAGCGGACGGCGAGCAGTACTTC
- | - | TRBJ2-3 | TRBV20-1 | CSAITGLPDHTDTQYF | TGCAGTGCGATCACGGGACTCCCGGACCATACAGATACGCAGTATTTT
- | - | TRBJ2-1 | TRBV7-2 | CASSLFGRGPYNEQFF | TGTGCCAGCAGCTTGTTCGGCAGGGGCCCCTACAATGAGCAGTTCTTC
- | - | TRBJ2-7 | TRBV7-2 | CASSLTGGKDEQDF | TGTGCCAGCAGCTTAACCGGGGGCAAGGACGAGCAGGACTTC
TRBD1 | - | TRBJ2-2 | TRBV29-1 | CSVGQGGYSGELFF | TGCAGCGTGGGACAGGGCGGGTACTCCGGGGAGCTGTTTTTT
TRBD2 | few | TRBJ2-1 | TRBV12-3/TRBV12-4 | CASSSPGLAGVHEQFF | TGTGCCAGCAGTTCCCCCGGACTAGCCGGGGTACATGAGCAGTTCTTC
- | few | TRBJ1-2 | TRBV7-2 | CASSRGRRDYGYTF | TGTGCCAGCAGCCGCGGTCGGCGGGACTATGGCTACACCTTC
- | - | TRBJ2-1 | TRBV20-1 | CSARTLASGGPNEQFF | TGCAGTGCTAGAACCCTAGCTTCTGGGGGACCCAATGAGCAGTTCTTC
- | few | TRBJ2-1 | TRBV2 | CASSEMGANNEQFF | TGTGCCAGCAGTGAAATGGGAGCGAACAATGAGCAGTTCTTC
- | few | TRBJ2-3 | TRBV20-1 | CSARTGTTSRADTQYF | TGCAGTGCGCGTACCGGGACAACTAGCAGGGCAGATACGCAGTATTTT
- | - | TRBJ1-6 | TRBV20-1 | CSAGRGSYNSPLHF | TGCAGTGCCGGTAGGGGGTCCTATAATTCACCCCTCCACTTT
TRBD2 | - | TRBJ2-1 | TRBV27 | CASTGGGNEQFF | TGTGCCAGCACTGGCGGGGGCAATGAGCAGTTCTTC
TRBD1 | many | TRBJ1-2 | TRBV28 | CASSLLGQENYGYTF | TGTGCCAGCAGTTTATTGGGACAGGAGAACTATGGCTACACCTTC
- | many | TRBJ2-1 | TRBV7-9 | CASSLDRTSRSF | TGTGCCAGCAGCTTAGATCGGACCAGCCGATCCTTC
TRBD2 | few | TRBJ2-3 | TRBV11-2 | CASSLYTGGFADTQYF | TGTGCCAGCAGCTTATATACGGGAGGGTTTGCAGATACGCAGTATTTT
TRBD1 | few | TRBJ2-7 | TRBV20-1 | CSGGQGLYEQYF | TGCAGTGGGGGACAGGGGCTCTACGAGCAGTACTTC
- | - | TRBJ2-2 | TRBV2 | CASREQVKELFF | TGTGCCAGCAGGGAACAGGTCAAGGAGCTGTTTTTT
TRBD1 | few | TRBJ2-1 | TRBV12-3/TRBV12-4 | CASSQNTGGREQFF | TGTGCCAGCAGCCAGAACACAGGGGGCCGTGAGCAGTTCTTC
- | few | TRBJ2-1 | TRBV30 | CAWRSNEQFF | TGTGCCTGGAGATCCAATGAGCAGTTCTTC
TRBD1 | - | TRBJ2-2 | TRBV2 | CASSRSGTGTGELFF | TGTGCCAGTTCCCGCTCCGGGACAGGGACCGGGGAGCTGTTTTTT
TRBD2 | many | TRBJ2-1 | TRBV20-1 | CSAIGLAGVDEQFF | TGCAGTGCTATAGGACTAGCTGGGGTCGATGAGCAGTTCTTC
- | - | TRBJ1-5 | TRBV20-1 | CSAALTADQPQHF | TGCAGTGCCGCGTTAACAGCAGATCAGCCCCAGCATTTT